This record covers a single T cell receptor beta chain. This sample is drawn from a study of control samples from healthy donors and cancer patients. Method: immunoSEQ multiplex PCR; TCRdb's copy keeps in-frame clones and lacks some. This listing includes about 190,000 clones. The germline CDR1 and CDR2 sequences are LGHNA and YSLEER. Trimming stripped 1 base from V and 0 bases from J, with 19 bases between. This CDR3 spans 19 amino acids. The rearrangement joins TRBV4-3 to TRBJ1-3, with D perhaps TRBD1 (6 bases). The specimen sequenced was blood. The receptor was derived from a woman under 40 in good health. The CDR3 DNA reads as TGCGCCAGCAGCCAAGCAGCAGGGGCTTACTCCTTCTCTGGAAACACCATATATTTT. Encoded protein: CASSQAAGAYSFSGNTIYF.